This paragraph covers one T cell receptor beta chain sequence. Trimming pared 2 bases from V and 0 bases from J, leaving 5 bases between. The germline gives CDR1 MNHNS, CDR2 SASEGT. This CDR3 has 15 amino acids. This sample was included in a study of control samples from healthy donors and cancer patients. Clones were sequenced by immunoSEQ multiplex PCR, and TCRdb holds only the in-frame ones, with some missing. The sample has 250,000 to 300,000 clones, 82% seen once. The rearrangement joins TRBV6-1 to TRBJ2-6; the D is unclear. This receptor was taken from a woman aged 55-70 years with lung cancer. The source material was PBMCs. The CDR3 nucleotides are TGTGCCAGCAGTGAAATGCTCTCTGGGGCCAACGTCCTGACTTTC. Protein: CASSEMLSGANVLTF.